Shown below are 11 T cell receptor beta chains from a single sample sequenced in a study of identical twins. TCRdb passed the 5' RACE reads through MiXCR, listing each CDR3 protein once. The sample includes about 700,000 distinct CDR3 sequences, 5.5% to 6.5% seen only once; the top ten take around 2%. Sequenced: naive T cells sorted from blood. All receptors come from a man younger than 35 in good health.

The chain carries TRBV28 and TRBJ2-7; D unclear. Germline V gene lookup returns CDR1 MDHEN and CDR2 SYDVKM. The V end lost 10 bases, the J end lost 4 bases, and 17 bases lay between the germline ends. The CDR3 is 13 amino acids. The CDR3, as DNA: TGTGCCACCCTTTCCGGCAGCTATTACGAGCAGTACTTC. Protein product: CATLSGSYYEQYF.

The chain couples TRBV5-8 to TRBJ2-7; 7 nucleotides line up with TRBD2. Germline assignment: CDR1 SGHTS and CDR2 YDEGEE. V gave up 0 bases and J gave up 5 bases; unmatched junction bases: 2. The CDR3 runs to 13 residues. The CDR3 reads CASSLGAGDEQYV. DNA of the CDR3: TGTGCCAGCAGCTTGGGGGCGGGAGACGAGCAGTACGTC.

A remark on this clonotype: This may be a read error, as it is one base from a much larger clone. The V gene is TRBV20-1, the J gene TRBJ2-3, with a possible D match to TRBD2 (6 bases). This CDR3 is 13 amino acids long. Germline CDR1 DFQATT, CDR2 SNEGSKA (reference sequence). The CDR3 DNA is TGCAGTGCTAGGGGACTCTTCACAGATACGCAGAATTTT. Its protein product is CSARGLFTDTQNF.

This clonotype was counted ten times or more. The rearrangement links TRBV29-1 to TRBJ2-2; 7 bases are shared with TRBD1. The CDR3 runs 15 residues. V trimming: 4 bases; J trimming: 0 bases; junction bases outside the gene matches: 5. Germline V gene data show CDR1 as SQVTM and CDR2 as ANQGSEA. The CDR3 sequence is CSVAPGTANTGELFF. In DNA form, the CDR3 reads TGCAGCGTTGCTCCCGGGACAGCGAACACCGGGGAGCTGTTTTTT.

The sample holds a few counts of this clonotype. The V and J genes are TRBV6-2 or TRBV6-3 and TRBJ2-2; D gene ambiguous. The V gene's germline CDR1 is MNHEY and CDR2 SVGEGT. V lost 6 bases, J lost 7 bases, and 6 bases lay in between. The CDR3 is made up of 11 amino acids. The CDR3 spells CASRGGGELFF. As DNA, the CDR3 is TGTGCCAGCAGGGGTGGCGGGGAGCTGTTTTTT.

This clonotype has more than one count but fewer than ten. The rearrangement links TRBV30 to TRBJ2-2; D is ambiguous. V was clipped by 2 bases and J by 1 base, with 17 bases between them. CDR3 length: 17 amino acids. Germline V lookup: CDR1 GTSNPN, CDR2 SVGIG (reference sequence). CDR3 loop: CAWSSPRVDQNTGELFF. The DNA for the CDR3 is TGTGCCTGGAGTTCCCCCCGGGTGGACCAGAACACCGGGGAGCTGTTTTTT. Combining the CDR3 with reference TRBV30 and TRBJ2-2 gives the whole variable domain SQTIHQWPATLVQPVGSPLSLECTVEGTSNPNLYWYRQAAGRGLQLLFYSVGIGQISSEVPQNLSASRPQDRQFILSSKKLLLSDSGFYLCAWSSPRVDQNTGELFFGEGSRLTVL.

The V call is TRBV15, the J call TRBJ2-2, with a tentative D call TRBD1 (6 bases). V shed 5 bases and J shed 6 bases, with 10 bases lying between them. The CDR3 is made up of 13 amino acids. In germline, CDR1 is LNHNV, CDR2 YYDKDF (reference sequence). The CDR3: CATSGTGSGELFF. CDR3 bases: TGTGCCACCAGCGGAACAGGGTCCGGGGAGCTGTTTTTT.

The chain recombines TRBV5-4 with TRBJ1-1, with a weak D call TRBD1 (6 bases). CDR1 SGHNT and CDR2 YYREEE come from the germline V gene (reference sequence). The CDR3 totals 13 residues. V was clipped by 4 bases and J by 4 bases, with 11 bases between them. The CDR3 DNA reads TGTGCCAGCAGCCCCGGACAGTTCACTGAAGCTTTCTTT. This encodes CASSPGQFTEAFF.

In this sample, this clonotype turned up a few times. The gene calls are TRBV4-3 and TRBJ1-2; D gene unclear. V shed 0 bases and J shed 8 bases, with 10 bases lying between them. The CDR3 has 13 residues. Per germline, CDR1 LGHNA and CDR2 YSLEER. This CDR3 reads CASSQDLSSGYTF. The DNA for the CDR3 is TGCGCCAGCAGCCAAGATCTGTCATCGGGCTACACCTTC.

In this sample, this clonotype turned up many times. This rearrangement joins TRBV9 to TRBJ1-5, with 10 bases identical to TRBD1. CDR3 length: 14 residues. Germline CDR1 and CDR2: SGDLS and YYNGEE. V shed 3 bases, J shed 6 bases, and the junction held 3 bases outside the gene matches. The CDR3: CASSDGTGVQPQHF. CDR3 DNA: TGTGCCAGCAGCGATGGGACAGGGGTTCAGCCCCAGCATTTT.

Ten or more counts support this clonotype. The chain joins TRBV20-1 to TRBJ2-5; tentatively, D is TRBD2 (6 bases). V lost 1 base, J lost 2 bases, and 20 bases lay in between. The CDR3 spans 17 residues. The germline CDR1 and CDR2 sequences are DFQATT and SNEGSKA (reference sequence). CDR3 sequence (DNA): TGCAGTGCTAGAGTAAACCCGACCGGGGCGGGGCAAGAGACCCAGTACTTC. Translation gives CSARVNPTGAGQETQYF.